Reported below is one T cell receptor (beta chain). This CDR3 region has 12 residues. Germline loops: CDR1 LGHNT, CDR2 FRNRAP. With 6 bases removed from V and 0 bases from J, the gap between germline ends came to 4 bases. The data are from a study of early T cells in non-severe SARS-CoV-2 infection. TCRdb re-called the 5' RACE reads with MiXCR, one entry per CDR3 protein. This sample has more than 60,000 distinct CDR3 sequences, with roughly 13% found just once. The sample comprised whole blood. The V gene is TRBV12-5, the J gene TRBJ2-3; D is unclear. The receptor was derived from an adult who was a healthcare worker with PCR-confirmed SARS-CoV-2 infection or an uninfected control (not recorded which). For the CDR3, the DNA is TGTGCTAGTGGCAGAAGCACAGATACGCAGTATTTT. Residues: CASGRSTDTQYF.